Below are 9 T cell receptor beta chains sequenced from a single sample in a study of blood T cell repertoires in COVID-19. Repertoires were generated with immunoSEQ multiplex PCR, while TCRdb's copy carries only in-frame clones and drops some. The sample yields under 200,000 clones, more than 65% seen once. The sequencing sample was made of peripheral blood. Source of these receptors: a man aged 65 to 85 with active or convalescent COVID-19.

The chain couples TRBV5-1 to TRBJ2-1; 9 bases agree with TRBD2. The CDR3 spans 15 residues. The germline V gene encodes CDR1 SGHRS and CDR2 YFSETQ. The ends lost 0 bases at V and 7 bases at J; junction bases unmatched: 5. DNA of the CDR3: TGCGCCAGCAGCTTGGACCTAGCGGGATGGAATGAGCAGTTCTTC. This codes for CASSLDLAGWNEQFF.

This clone showed up just once. The CDR3 sequence: CASSHSPGGSGANVLTF. CDR3 sequence (DNA): TGTGCCAGCTCACATTCTCCGGGAGGCTCTGGGGCCAACGTCCTGACTTTC. The V gene is TRBV18, the J gene TRBJ2-6; 7 positions match TRBD2. Unmatched junction bases numbered 6, after V lost 4 bases and J lost 0 bases. CDR1 and CDR2 (germline): KGHSH, LQKENI. The length of the CDR3 is 17 residues. Supplemented by reference TRBV18 and TRBJ2-6, the full variable domain reads NAGVMQNPRHLVRRRGQEARLRCSPMKGHSHVYWYRQLPEEGLKFMVYLQKENIIDESGMPKERFSAEFPKEGPSILRIQQVVRGDSAAYFCASSHSPGGSGANVLTFGAGSRLTVL.

V and J are TRBV2 and TRBJ2-7; D unresolved. The CDR3 length is 11 residues. Germline V CDR1 and CDR2: SNHLY, FYNNEI. CDR3 region: CSMVARYEQYF. The CDR3 nucleotides are TGTTCCATGGTGGCCCGCTACGAGCAGTACTTC.

V and J are TRBV10-3 and TRBJ2-7; TRBD1 is a possible D gene (6 bases). This CDR3 spans 14 amino acids. The germline V and J ends were trimmed by 0 bases and 2 bases, with 8 bases remaining between them. Germline V gene lookup returns CDR1 ENHRY and CDR2 SYGVKD. The DNA for the CDR3 is TGTGCCATCAGTGAGTCACAGGGCGCCTACGAGCAGTACTTC. Translated: CAISESQGAYEQYF.

The chain has TRBV2 and TRBJ2-3, with D maybe TRBD2 (6 bases). Trimming cost V 6 bases and J 0 bases, with 13 bases left between them. In germline, CDR1 is SNHLY, CDR2 FYNNEI. CDR3 length: 15 residues. The CDR3 bases are TGTGCCAGCAGCGCGACTAGTATAAGCACAGATACGCAGTATTTT. Encoded protein: CASSATSISTDTQYF.

DNA for the CDR3: TGTGCCAGCAGCCGGGACAGGGTCCAGCCCCAGCATTTT. It codes for CASSRDRVQPQHF. V and J are TRBV6-5 and TRBJ1-5; TRBD1 matches 9 bases. The CDR3 consists of 13 residues. J lost 7 bases, V lost 6 bases, and 4 bases had no gene match. In germline, CDR1 is MNHEY, CDR2 SVGAGI.

The rearrangement joins TRBV2 to TRBJ1-5, with a weak D call TRBD1 (6 bases). This CDR3 contains 15 residues. Germline V gene lookup returns CDR1 SNHLY and CDR2 FYNNEI. Trimming shortened V by 8 bases and J by 8 bases, and 22 bases separated the two germline ends. CDR3 residues: CASGYDRSFTEPQHF. The CDR3, as DNA: TGTGCCAGCGGCTACGACAGGTCCTTCACGGAGCCCCAGCATTTT.

The chain links TRBV5-8 to TRBJ2-4; 8 positions agree with TRBD1. Germline V gene data show CDR1 as SGHTS and CDR2 as YDEGEE. The V gene end was trimmed by 2 bases and the J gene end by 0 bases; junction bases not matched to a gene: 10. The CDR3 is 18 residues long. The CDR3 DNA follows: TGTGCCAGCAGCTTCTTCCCCGGGGACAGGCCAGCCAAAAACATTCAGTACTTC. This encodes CASSFFPGDRPAKNIQYF. Supplemented by reference TRBV5-8 and TRBJ2-4, the full variable domain reads EAGVTQSPTHLIKTRGQQATLRCSPISGHTSVYWYQQALGLGLQFLLWYDEGEERNRGNFPPRFSGRQFPNYSSELNVNALELEDSALYLCASSFFPGDRPAKNIQYFGAGTRLSVL.

The chain combines TRBV11-2 with TRBJ1-5; the D is unclear. From germline, CDR1 is SGHAT and CDR2 FQNNGV. V was trimmed by 2 bases and J by 4 bases, leaving 9 bases between them. The CDR3 has 14 residues. The CDR3 spells CASSLKSGNQPQHF. CDR3 bases: TGTGCCAGCAGCTTAAAGTCGGGAAATCAGCCCCAGCATTTT.